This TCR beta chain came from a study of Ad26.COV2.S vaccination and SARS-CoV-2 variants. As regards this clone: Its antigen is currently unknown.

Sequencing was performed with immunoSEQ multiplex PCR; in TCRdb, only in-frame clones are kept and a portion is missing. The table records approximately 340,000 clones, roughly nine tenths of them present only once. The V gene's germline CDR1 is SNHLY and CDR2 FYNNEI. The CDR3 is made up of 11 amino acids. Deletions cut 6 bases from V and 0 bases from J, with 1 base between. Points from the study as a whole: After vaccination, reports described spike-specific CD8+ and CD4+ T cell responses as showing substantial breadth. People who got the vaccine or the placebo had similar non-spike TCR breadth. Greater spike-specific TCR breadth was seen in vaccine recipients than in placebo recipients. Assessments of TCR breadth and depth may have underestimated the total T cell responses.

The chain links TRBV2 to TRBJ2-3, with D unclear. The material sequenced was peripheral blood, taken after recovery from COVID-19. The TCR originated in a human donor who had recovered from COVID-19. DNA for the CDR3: TGTGCCAGCAGGAGCACAGATACGCAGTATTTT. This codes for CASRSTDTQYF.